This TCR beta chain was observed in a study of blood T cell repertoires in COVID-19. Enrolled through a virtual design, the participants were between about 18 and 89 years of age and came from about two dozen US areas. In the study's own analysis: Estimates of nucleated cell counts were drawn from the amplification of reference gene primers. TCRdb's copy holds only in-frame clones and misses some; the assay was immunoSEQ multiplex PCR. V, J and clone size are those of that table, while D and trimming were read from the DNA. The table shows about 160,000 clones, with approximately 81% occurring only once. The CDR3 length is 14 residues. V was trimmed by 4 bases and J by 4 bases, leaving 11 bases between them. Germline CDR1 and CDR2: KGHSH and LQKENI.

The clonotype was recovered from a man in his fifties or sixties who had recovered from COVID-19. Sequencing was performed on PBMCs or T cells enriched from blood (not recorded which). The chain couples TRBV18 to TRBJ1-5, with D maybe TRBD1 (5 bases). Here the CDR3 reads CASSLGTGNQPQHF. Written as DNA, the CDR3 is TGTGCCAGCTCACTCGGGACTGGAAATCAGCCCCAGCATTTT.